This T cell receptor (beta chain) was sequenced in a study of T cells expressing NK-cell markers. Germline CDR1 and CDR2: MDHEN and SYDVKM. The CDR3 contains 14 residues. TCRdb reworked the 5' RACE reads into one entry per CDR3 protein, no DNA. This sample's table has a few hundred thousand distinct CDR3 sequences. The TCR sequence derives from a man aged 18-69 years in good health. The chain carries TRBV28 and TRBJ1-1; absent DNA, TCRdb's TRBD1 call cannot be checked. What was sequenced was blood T cells: a sorted CD56 or NKG2C T cell subset, CD4+ or CD8+ T cells, or bulk PBMC T cells (not recorded which). CDR3 in amino acids: CASSLLVGGTEAFF.